One T cell receptor beta chain is described in this entry. V lost 9 bases and J lost 3, with 11 bases in between. This CDR3 comprises 12 residues. Germline-derived CDR1 and CDR2 are SEHNR and FQNEAQ (reference sequence). These data belong to a study of human versus mouse CDR3 diversity and MHC coevolution. Repertoires were generated with immunoSEQ multiplex PCR, while TCRdb's copy carries only in-frame clones and drops some. The table records tens of thousands of clones, approximately 92% of them present only once. The chain carries TRBV7-9 and TRBJ1-1; D is perhaps TRBD1 (5 bases). Sample: naive CD4+ T cells from blood. Subset in this sample: CD45RO-negative CD62L-positive naive CD4 T cells. The sequence came from a person between 25 and 69 years old in good health. For the CDR3, the DNA is TGTGCCAGTGGGGCTCATCACACTGAAGCTTTCTTT. This gives the protein CASGAHHTEAFF.